These 17 T cell receptor beta chains came from one sample sequenced in a study of cytomegalovirus exposure and HLA in healthy donors. 13 Jbeta primers and 60 Vbeta primers were used for the PCR. TCRdb's table, derived via immunoSEQ multiplex PCR, lists solely in-frame clones and lacks some. The sample carries about 150,000 clones, approximately 74% recorded once. Sample: PBMCs. These receptors all stem from a man younger than 35 in good health and CMV-seropositive.

The genes are TRBV5-4 and TRBJ2-2, with D tentatively TRBD1 (6 bases). CDR1 is SGHNT and CDR2 is YYREEE in the germline V gene (reference sequence). V lost 3 bases to trimming and J lost 6 bases, with 6 bases between them. The CDR3 covers 12 residues. The CDR3 here is CASSSGAGELFF. The CDR3 DNA is TGTGCCAGCAGCTCAGGGGCCGGGGAGCTGTTTTTT.

This chain connects TRBV6-1 to TRBJ1-2; no definite D call. The CDR3 consists of 15 residues. Germline V lookup: CDR1 MNHNS, CDR2 SASEGT. V was shortened by 4 bases and J by 4 bases, with 16 bases between the two germline ends. The DNA of the CDR3 is TGTGCCAGCAGTGCTATACAGCACCCCGCCTATGGCTACACCTTC. Encoded protein: CASSAIQHPAYGYTF.

The V call is TRBV28, the J call TRBJ1-5, with D hard to call. The CDR3 covers 15 residues. The germline CDR1 and CDR2 sequences are MDHEN and SYDVKM. Deletions cut 1 base from V and 3 bases from J, with 10 bases between. CDR3 DNA: TGTGCCAGCAGTTTATTAGAGGGCTCCAATCAGCCCCAGCATTTT. This sequence encodes CASSLLEGSNQPQHF.

The chain recombines TRBV4-2 with TRBJ2-7; 7 bases align to TRBD1. The CDR3 covers 15 residues. Per the germline V gene, CDR1 is LGHNA and CDR2 is YNFKEQ. Trimming cost V 2 bases and J 7 bases; bases outside gene matches: 11. CDR3 protein: CASSQRDRVLGEQYF. In DNA form, the CDR3 reads TGTGCCAGCAGCCAACGCGACAGGGTTTTAGGTGAGCAGTACTTC.

J is TRBJ2-5 and V is TRBV4-1; 11 bases map to TRBD1. Germline CDR1 reads MGHRA; CDR2 reads YSYEKL. Trimming cost V 3 bases and J 4 bases; bases outside gene matches: 7. CDR3 length: 16 amino acids. In DNA, the CDR3 is TGCGCCAGCAGCCAGGACGGACAGGGGGCTGTAGAGACCCAGTACTTC. It is translated as CASSQDGQGAVETQYF.

The CDR3 region is CASSLEEGSPYEQYF. The CDR3 DNA reads as TGTGCCAGCAGCTTAGAAGAAGGGAGCCCCTACGAGCAGTACTTC. The chain joins TRBV7-6 to TRBJ2-7; maybe TRBD2 (5 bases). Germline V gene sequence: CDR1 SGHVS, CDR2 FNYEAQ. The V and J ends lost 1 base and 2 bases respectively, with 12 bases between them. CDR3 size: 15 residues. The full variable domain, completed using reference TRBV7-6 and TRBJ2-7, is GAGVSQSPRYKVTKRGQDVALRCDPISGHVSLYWYRQALGQGPEFLTYFNYEAQQDKSGLPNDRFSAERPEGSISTLTIQRTEQRDSAMYRCASSLEEGSPYEQYFGPGTRLTVT.

The chain uses TRBV19 and TRBJ1-1; D gene unclear. The CDR3 is 14 residues long. Per the germline V gene, CDR1 is LNHDA and CDR2 is SQIVND (reference sequence). Trimming removed 7 bases at V and 2 bases at J, with 14 bases between. The CDR3 loop is CASTPRQLNTEAFF. Here the CDR3 DNA reads TGTGCCAGTACCCCCCGACAACTCAACACTGAAGCTTTCTTT.

The chain combines TRBV7-2 with TRBJ2-5, with 11 bases that match TRBD2. Germline lookup yields CDR1 SGHTA and CDR2 FQGNSA. The V gene end was trimmed by 4 bases and the J gene end by 4 bases; junction bases not matched to a gene: 2. The CDR3 totals 14 residues. CDR3 region: CASSSGLAGETQYF. Here the CDR3 DNA reads TGTGCCAGCAGCTCCGGACTAGCGGGAGAGACCCAGTACTTC.

The chain has TRBV11-3 and TRBJ2-1; TRBD2 aligns across 9 bases. CDR1 and CDR2 from the germline V gene are SGHNT and YENEEA. The ends lost 1 base at V and 8 bases at J; junction bases unmatched: 6. There are 15 residues in the CDR3. CDR3 in amino acids: CASSLVSGGQYEQFF. In DNA form, the CDR3 reads TGTGCCAGCAGCTTAGTTAGCGGGGGTCAATATGAGCAGTTCTTC.

The chain is built from TRBV6-5 and TRBJ2-1, with TRBD2 identical over 14 bases. V dropped 1 base and J dropped 13; count of bases not matched to a gene: 3. The CDR3 runs 14 residues. Per the germline V gene, CDR1 is MNHEY and CDR2 is SVGAGI. The CDR3 loop reads CASSYLGLAGEQFF. The DNA for the CDR3 is TGTGCCAGCAGTTACTTGGGACTAGCGGGAGAACAGTTCTTC.

A word on this clone: One junction end does not reproduce the germline sequence, and a read error may be involved. The rearrangement joins TRBV7-7 to TRBJ2-2; 14 bases agree with TRBD2. The CDR3 consists of 17 residues. Germline V lookup: CDR1 SSHAT, CDR2 FNYEAQ (reference sequence). This CDR3 is CASSETSGGAGTGELFF. DNA of the CDR3: TGTGCTAGCAGCGAGACTAGCGGGGGGGCCGGGACCGGGGAGCTGTTTTTT.

CDR3 amino acids: CASSLAAGGQPQHF. CDR3 bases: TGTGCCAGCAGCTTAGCGGCGGGGGGTCAGCCCCAGCATTTT. The chain carries TRBV7-2 and TRBJ1-5, with a tentative D call TRBD1 (5 bases). From germline, CDR1 is SGHTA and CDR2 FQGNSA. The V end lost 0 bases, the J end lost 6 bases, and 9 bases lay between the germline ends. The CDR3 totals 14 residues.

CDR3 bases: TGTGCCAGCAGCTTAGCTGGGCATGAGCAGTTCTTC. Amino acids: CASSLAGHEQFF. V and J are TRBV7-8 and TRBJ2-1, with D hard to call. V was cut by 0 bases and J by 8 bases, with 5 bases left in between. Germline-derived CDR1 and CDR2 are SGHVS and FQNEAQ. The CDR3 spans 12 residues.

The rearrangement links TRBV10-3 to TRBJ2-7; D may be TRBD2 (5 bases). Germline CDR1 and CDR2: ENHRY and SYGVKD. V lost 3 bases, J lost 4 bases, and 7 bases lay in between. The CDR3 runs 12 residues. CDR3 nucleotides: TGTGCCATCAGTGACCGGGGTTACGAGCAGTACTTC. Protein product: CAISDRGYEQYF.

This clone has only a few counts. The CDR3 sequence is CASSEDRASTDTQYF. CDR3 bases: TGTGCCAGCAGTGAGGACAGGGCCAGCACAGATACGCAGTATTTT. The chain has TRBV2 and TRBJ2-3; 8 bases map to TRBD1. The CDR3 contains 15 residues. Germline V gives CDR1 SNHLY, CDR2 FYNNEI. Germline trimming cut 3 bases from V and 0 bases from J; bases unmatched to any gene: 2.

The chain has TRBV5-1 and TRBJ2-7, with TRBD1 identical over 9 bases. CDR3 length: 15 residues. Germline V gene lookup returns CDR1 SGHRS and CDR2 YFSETQ. The junction had 8 bases not matched to a gene; V was cut back by 5 bases and J by 2 bases. The CDR3 DNA follows: TGCGCCAGCAGGTCTGGGACAGGGATGCCCTACGAGCAGTACTTC. It translates to CASRSGTGMPYEQYF.

This clone was seen a single time. The V call is TRBV5-4, the J call TRBJ1-4; 9 bases align to TRBD1. The trim removed 4 bases at V and 4 bases at J, leaving 2 bases unmatched. CDR3 size: 14 residues. Germline assignment: CDR1 SGHNT and CDR2 YYREEE (reference sequence). The CDR3 here is CASSLTGGNEKLFF. The CDR3 bases are TGTGCCAGCAGCCTGACAGGGGGTAATGAAAAACTGTTTTTT.